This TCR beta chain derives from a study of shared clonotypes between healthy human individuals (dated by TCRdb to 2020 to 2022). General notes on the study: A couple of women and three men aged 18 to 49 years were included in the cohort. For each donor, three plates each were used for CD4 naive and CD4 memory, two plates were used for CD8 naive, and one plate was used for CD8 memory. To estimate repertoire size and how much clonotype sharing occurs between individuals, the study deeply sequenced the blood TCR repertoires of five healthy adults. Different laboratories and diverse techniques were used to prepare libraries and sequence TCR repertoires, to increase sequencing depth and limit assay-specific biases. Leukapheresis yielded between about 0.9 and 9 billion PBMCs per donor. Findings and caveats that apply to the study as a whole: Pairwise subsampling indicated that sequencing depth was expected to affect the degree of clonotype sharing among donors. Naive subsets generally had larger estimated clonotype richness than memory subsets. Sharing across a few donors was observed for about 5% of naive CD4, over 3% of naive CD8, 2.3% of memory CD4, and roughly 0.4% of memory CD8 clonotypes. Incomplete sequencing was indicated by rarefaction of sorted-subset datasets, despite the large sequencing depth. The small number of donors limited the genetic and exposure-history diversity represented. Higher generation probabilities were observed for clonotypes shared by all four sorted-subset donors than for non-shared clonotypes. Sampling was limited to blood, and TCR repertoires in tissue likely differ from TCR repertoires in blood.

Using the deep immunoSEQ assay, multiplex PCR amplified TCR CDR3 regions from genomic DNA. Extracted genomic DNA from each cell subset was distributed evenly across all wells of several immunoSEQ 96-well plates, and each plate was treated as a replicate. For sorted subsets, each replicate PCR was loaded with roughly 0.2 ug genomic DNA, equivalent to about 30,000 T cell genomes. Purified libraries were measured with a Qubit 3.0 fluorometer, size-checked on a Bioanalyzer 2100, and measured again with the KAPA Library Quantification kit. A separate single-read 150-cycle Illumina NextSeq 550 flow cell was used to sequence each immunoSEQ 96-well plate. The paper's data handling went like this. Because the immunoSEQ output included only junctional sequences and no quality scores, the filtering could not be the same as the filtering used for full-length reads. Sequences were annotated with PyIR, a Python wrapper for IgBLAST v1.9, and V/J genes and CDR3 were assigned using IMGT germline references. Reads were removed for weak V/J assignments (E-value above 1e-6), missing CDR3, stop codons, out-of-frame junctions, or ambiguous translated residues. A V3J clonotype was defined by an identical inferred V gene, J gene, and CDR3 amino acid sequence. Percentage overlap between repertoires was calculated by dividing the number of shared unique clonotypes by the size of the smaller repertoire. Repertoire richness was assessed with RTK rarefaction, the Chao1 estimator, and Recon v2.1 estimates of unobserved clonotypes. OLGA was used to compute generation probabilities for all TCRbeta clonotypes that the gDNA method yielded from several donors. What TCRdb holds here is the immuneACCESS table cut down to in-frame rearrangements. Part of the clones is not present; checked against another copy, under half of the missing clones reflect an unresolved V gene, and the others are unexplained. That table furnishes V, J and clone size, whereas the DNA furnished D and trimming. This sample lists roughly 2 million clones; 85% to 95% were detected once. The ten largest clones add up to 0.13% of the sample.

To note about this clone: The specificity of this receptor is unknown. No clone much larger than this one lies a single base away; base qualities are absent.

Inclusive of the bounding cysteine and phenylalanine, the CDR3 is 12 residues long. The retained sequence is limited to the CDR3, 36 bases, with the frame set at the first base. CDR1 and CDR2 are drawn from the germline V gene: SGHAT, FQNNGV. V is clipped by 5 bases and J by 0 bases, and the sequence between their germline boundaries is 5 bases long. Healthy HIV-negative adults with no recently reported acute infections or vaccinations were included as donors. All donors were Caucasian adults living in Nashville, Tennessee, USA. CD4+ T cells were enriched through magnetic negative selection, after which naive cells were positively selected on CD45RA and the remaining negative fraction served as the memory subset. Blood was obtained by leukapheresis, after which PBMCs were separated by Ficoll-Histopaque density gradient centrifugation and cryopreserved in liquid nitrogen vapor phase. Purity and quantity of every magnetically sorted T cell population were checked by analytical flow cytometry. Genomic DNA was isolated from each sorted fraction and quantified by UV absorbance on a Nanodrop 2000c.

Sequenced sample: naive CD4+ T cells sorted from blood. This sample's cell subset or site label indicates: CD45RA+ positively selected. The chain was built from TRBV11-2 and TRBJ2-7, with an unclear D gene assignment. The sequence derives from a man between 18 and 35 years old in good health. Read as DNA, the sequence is TGTGCCAGCAGCCGGAACTCCTACGAGCAGTACTTC. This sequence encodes CASSRNSYEQYF. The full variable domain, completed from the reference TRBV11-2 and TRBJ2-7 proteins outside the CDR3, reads EAGVAQSPRYKIIEKRQSVAFWCNPISGHATLYWYQQILGQGPKLLIQFQNNGVVDDSQLPKDRFSAERLKGVDSTLKIQPAKLEDSAVYLCASSRNSYEQYFGPGTRLTVT.